The 32 T cell receptor beta chains presented below share a single source sample, sequenced in a study of blood T cell repertoires in COVID-19. TCRdb keeps only in-frame clones here, not all; method: immunoSEQ multiplex PCR. The sample records 200,000 to 250,000 clones, 80% to 90% being singletons. Sequencing was performed on PBMCs or T cells enriched from blood (not recorded which). These receptors were collected from a woman between 50 and 59 years old with acute COVID-19.

This rearrangement joins TRBV20-1 to TRBJ2-7, with D unclear. Germline V gene lookup returns CDR1 DFQATT and CDR2 SNEGSKA (reference sequence). Trimming took 6 bases from V and 7 from J, leaving 10 bases between them. The CDR3 extends over 10 amino acids. CDR3 residues: CSATSREQYF. CDR3 DNA: TGCAGTGCCACCTCTCGGGAGCAGTACTTC.

This sequence joins TRBV27 and TRBJ1-1; 7 bases are shared with TRBD1. V was pared by 5 bases and J by 1 base, with 10 bases of the junction left unmatched. The CDR3 runs to 16 residues. Looked up from germline, CDR1 is MNHEY and CDR2 is SMNVEV (reference sequence). CDR3 sequence reads: CASSPEGAYGNTEAFF. CDR3 bases: TGTGCCAGCAGTCCCGAGGGGGCTTATGGGAACACTGAAGCTTTCTTT.

The chain has TRBV2 and TRBJ2-5; D might be TRBD2 (6 bases). CDR1 and CDR2 (germline): SNHLY, FYNNEI. The length of the CDR3 is 12 residues. Trimming took 8 bases from V and 4 from J, leaving 11 bases between them. CDR3: CASGGRRETQYF. The CDR3 DNA reads as TGTGCCAGCGGGGGGAGGAGAGAGACCCAGTACTTC.

This CDR3 is CASSKGQGKANYGYTF. For the CDR3, the DNA is TGTGCCAGCAGCAAGGGACAGGGGAAGGCTAACTATGGCTACACCTTC. This chain joins TRBV21-1 and TRBJ1-2; the table gives TRBD1 as D, unverified against the DNA. TRBV21-1 is reported as a pseudogene. The CDR3 length is 16 residues.

The chain employs TRBV7-9 and TRBJ2-7, with TRBD2 identical over 10 bases. The V gene's germline CDR1 is SEHNR and CDR2 FQNEAQ (reference sequence). Germline trimming cut 6 bases from V and 3 bases from J; bases unmatched to any gene: 11. The CDR3 totals 16 residues. CDR3 loop: CASSSPSGRELYEQYF. CDR3 DNA sequence: TGTGCCAGCAGTTCACCCAGCGGGAGGGAACTCTACGAGCAGTACTTC.

This clone has a handful of counts. The chain couples TRBV19 to TRBJ1-2; no clear D gene. Germline CDR1 is LNHDA and CDR2 is SQIVND (reference sequence). This CDR3 contains 15 residues. Trimming pared 2 bases from V and 6 bases from J, leaving 16 bases between. As DNA, the CDR3 is TGTGCCAGTAGTATAACCGGGGTACCCTTGGATGGCTACACCTTC. It codes for CASSITGVPLDGYTF.

The V call is TRBV6-5, the J call TRBJ2-7; 10 positions match TRBD2. This CDR3 spans 13 amino acids. Germline V gives CDR1 MNHEY, CDR2 SVGAGI. Trimming at V came to 8 bases and at J to 3 bases, leaving 4 bases not matched to a gene. As DNA, the CDR3 is TGTGCCAGCTCTAGCGGGAGAAACTACGAGCAGTACTTC. Translation gives CASSSGRNYEQYF.

This sequence joins TRBV11-2 and TRBJ2-3; 9 bases map to TRBD1. Germline lookup yields CDR1 SGHAT and CDR2 FQNNGV. The J segment lost 2 bases and the V segment lost 1 base, leaving 7 bases of the junction unmatched. The CDR3 loop spans 17 amino acids. The CDR3 reads CASSLGAGTGFTDTQYF. Here the CDR3 DNA reads TGTGCCAGCAGCTTAGGGGCCGGGACAGGGTTCACAGATACGCAGTATTTT.

The chain joins TRBV7-2 to TRBJ2-7, with 12 nucleotides matching TRBD2. V dropped 5 bases and J dropped 2; count of bases not matched to a gene: 4. Germline values: CDR1 SGHTA, CDR2 FQGNSA. The CDR3 extends over 15 amino acids. The CDR3 nucleotides read TGTGCCAGCAGCACTAGACTAGCGGGGGCCTACGAGCAGTACTTC. Its protein product is CASSTRLAGAYEQYF.

The chain is built from TRBV18 and TRBJ2-1; unclear D gene. V dropped 4 bases and J dropped 3 bases, with 4 bases sitting between them. CDR3 length: 12 residues. CDR1 is KGHSH and CDR2 is LQKENI in the germline V gene. Here the CDR3 DNA reads TGTGCCAGCTCACTAGACTACAATGAGCAGTTCTTC. Translating gives CASSLDYNEQFF.

This rearrangement joins TRBV6-5 to TRBJ1-3; 8 bases are a match to TRBD1. The CDR3 is made up of 15 amino acids. After removal of 6 bases from V and 0 bases from J, the junction contained 4 bases not matched to a gene. Germline-derived CDR1 and CDR2 are MNHEY and SVGAGI. This chain's CDR3 is CASRGTGSSGNTIYF. The CDR3 bases are TGTGCCAGCAGAGGGACAGGTAGCTCTGGAAACACCATATATTTT.

The chain links TRBV12-3 or TRBV12-4 to TRBJ1-3, with D unclear. The CDR3 extends over 13 amino acids. V was pared by 8 bases and J by 2 bases, with 10 bases between. CDR3: CASAQQTGNTIYF. The CDR3 bases are TGTGCCAGCGCTCAACAGACTGGAAACACCATATATTTT.

In nucleotides, the CDR3 is TGTGCCAGTAGTATAGGAAGACTAGCGGGAGAAGAGACCCAGTACTTC. This gives the protein CASSIGRLAGEETQYF. The rearrangement links TRBV19 to TRBJ2-5; 12 positions match TRBD2. Looked up from germline, CDR1 is LNHDA and CDR2 is SQIVND (reference sequence). V dropped 1 base and J dropped 3; count of bases not matched to a gene: 3. The CDR3 spans 16 residues.

The chain recombines TRBV5-6 with TRBJ2-7, with 8 positions matching TRBD1. The CDR3 loop spans 14 amino acids. CDR1 and CDR2 from the germline V gene are SGHDT and YYEEEE. V shed 4 bases, J shed 3 bases, and the junction held 6 bases outside the gene matches. CDR3 in DNA: TGTGCCAGCAGCCCCGGACAGGGCTTCTACGAGCAGTACTTC. The encoded protein is CASSPGQGFYEQYF. Combining the CDR3 with reference TRBV5-6 and TRBJ2-7 gives the whole variable domain DAGVTQSPTHLIKTRGQQVTLRCSPKSGHDTVSWYQQALGQGPQFIFQYYEEEERQRGNFPDRFSGHQFPNYSSELNVNALLLGDSALYLCASSPGQGFYEQYFGPGTRLTVT.

This chain uses TRBV28 with TRBJ1-6; D is perhaps TRBD1 (6 bases). Looked up from germline, CDR1 is MDHEN and CDR2 is SYDVKM. V lost 6 bases and J lost 6, with 18 bases in between. CDR3 length: 16 residues. The CDR3 coding sequence is TGTGCCAGCAGACCTGACAGGCGTCGTCGTAATTCACCCCTCCACTTT. Residues: CASRPDRRRRNSPLHF.

The sample holds one count of this clone. V and J are TRBV11-3 and TRBJ1-5, with D possibly matching TRBD1 (6 bases). Germline-derived CDR1 and CDR2 are SGHNT and YENEEA. V dropped 1 base and J dropped 4 bases, with 11 bases sitting between them. The CDR3 runs 15 residues. The CDR3 sequence: CASSLGTVRNQPQHF. In DNA, the CDR3 is TGTGCCAGCAGCTTAGGGACAGTTCGGAATCAGCCCCAGCATTTT.

This chain uses TRBV27 with TRBJ2-4, with D uncertain. This CDR3 has 16 amino acids. V dropped 5 bases and J dropped 0 bases, with 14 bases sitting between them. Germline values: CDR1 MNHEY, CDR2 SMNVEV (reference sequence). CDR3 in amino acids: CASSSTSMLAKNIQYF. CDR3 DNA: TGTGCCAGCAGTAGTACCAGTATGTTAGCCAAAAACATTCAGTACTTC.

The V and J genes are TRBV18 and TRBJ1-5, with TRBD1 identical over 7 bases. This CDR3 is 15 amino acids long. With 1 base clipped from V and 3 bases from J, the junction kept 3 bases outside the gene matches. Germline V gene lookup returns CDR1 KGHSH and CDR2 LQKENI. This chain's CDR3 is CASSPRGGHNQPQHF. CDR3 DNA: TGTGCCAGCTCACCACGAGGGGGCCACAATCAGCCCCAGCATTTT.

This chain links TRBV11-2 with TRBJ1-2; 8 bases fit TRBD1. After removal of 6 bases from V and 2 bases from J, the junction contained 8 bases not matched to a gene. Germline values: CDR1 SGHAT, CDR2 FQNNGV. The CDR3 consists of 15 residues. CDR3 in DNA: TGTGCCAGCAGGGTTTACAGGGGGTTGAACTATGGCTACACCTTC. Translated: CASRVYRGLNYGYTF. Full variable domain (missing parts from reference TRBV11-2 and TRBJ1-2): EAGVAQSPRYKIIEKRQSVAFWCNPISGHATLYWYQQILGQGPKLLIQFQNNGVVDDSQLPKDRFSAERLKGVDSTLKIQPAKLEDSAVYLCASRVYRGLNYGYTFGSGTRLTVV.

The CDR3 bases are TGTGCCAGCAGTGGTTTGCGGAACGGCAATCAGCCCCAGCATTTT. This gives the protein CASSGLRNGNQPQHF. The chain is built from TRBV2 and TRBJ1-5; no clear D. Germline V lookup: CDR1 SNHLY, CDR2 FYNNEI. V gave up 4 bases and J gave up 2 bases, with 12 bases separating them. The CDR3 contains 15 residues. Filled out from reference TRBV2 and TRBJ1-5, the complete variable domain reads EPEVTQTPSHQVTQMGQEVILRCVPISNHLYFYWYRQILGQKVEFLVSFYNNEISEKSEIFDDQFSVERPDGSNFTLKIRSTKLEDSAMYFCASSGLRNGNQPQHFGDGTRLSIL.

The CDR3 sequence is CASRPAGGGNQPQHF. The CDR3 DNA follows: TGTGCCAGCAGGCCAGCGGGTGGGGGCAATCAGCCCCAGCATTTT. V and J are TRBV28 and TRBJ1-5, with D uncertain. The germline gives CDR1 MDHEN, CDR2 SYDVKM. V gave up 6 bases and J gave up 2 bases, with 14 bases separating them. The CDR3 runs 15 residues.

The chain carries TRBV6-5 and TRBJ2-4; no clear D. CDR1 is MNHEY, CDR2 SVGAGI, per germline. The CDR3 extends over 14 amino acids. Trimming took off 4 bases at V and 0 bases at J, with 7 bases between the two ends. In DNA, the CDR3 is TGTGCCAGCAGTTCACCTATAGCCAAAAACATTCAGTACTTC. Its translation is CASSSPIAKNIQYF.

The genes are TRBV10-3 and TRBJ1-2, with TRBD1 as a possible D gene (5 bases). Germline V gene lookup returns CDR1 ENHRY and CDR2 SYGVKD. CDR3 length: 12 residues. V was cut by 0 bases and J by 14 bases, with 13 bases left in between. CDR3 amino acids: CAISESLGEWTF. DNA of the CDR3: TGTGCCATCAGTGAGTCGTTAGGGGAATGGACCTTC.

This chain joins TRBV28 and TRBJ2-5; D gene uncertain. The CDR3 has 14 amino acids. Germline CDR1 reads MDHEN; CDR2 reads SYDVKM. Trimming stripped 4 bases from V and 7 bases from J, with 16 bases between. CDR3 protein: CASSSRWRGGTQYF. CDR3 in DNA: TGTGCCAGCAGTTCGCGATGGCGCGGTGGGACCCAGTACTTC.

The chain carries TRBV2 and TRBJ1-6; possibly TRBD1 for D (6 bases). This CDR3 region has 15 residues. The germline V and J ends were trimmed by 3 bases and 7 bases, with 13 bases remaining between them. CDR1 is SNHLY, CDR2 FYNNEI, per germline. The CDR3 loop reads CASSEAPGTNSPLHF. In DNA, the CDR3 is TGTGCCAGCAGTGAGGCGCCAGGGACAAATTCACCCCTCCACTTT.

The chain has TRBV27 and TRBJ1-1; TRBD1 agrees at 8 bases. Germline V gene sequence: CDR1 MNHEY, CDR2 SMNVEV (reference sequence). The CDR3 extends over 13 amino acids. Trimming at V came to 6 bases and at J to 1 base, leaving 1 base not matched to a gene. The CDR3 region is CASRDRENTEAFF. CDR3 in DNA: TGTGCCAGCAGGGACAGGGAGAACACTGAAGCTTTCTTT.

The chain couples TRBV28 to TRBJ1-5; 8 bases match TRBD1. V was pared by 3 bases and J by 6 bases, with 4 bases of the junction left unmatched. Germline CDR1 and CDR2: MDHEN and SYDVKM. The CDR3 consists of 14 residues. CDR3 in amino acids: CASSFRGPRQPQHF. As DNA, the CDR3 is TGTGCCAGCAGTTTCAGGGGGCCCCGTCAGCCCCAGCATTTT.

J is TRBJ2-1 and V is TRBV20-1; TRBD1 is a possible D gene (6 bases). The germline V and J ends were trimmed by 3 bases and 7 bases, with 16 bases remaining between them. CDR3 size: 14 residues. The germline gives CDR1 DFQATT, CDR2 SNEGSKA (reference sequence). DNA for the CDR3: TGCAGTGCTAGTTCCCCACAGGGAAGGAATGAGCAGTTCTTC. Protein: CSASSPQGRNEQFF.

This clone showed up just a few times. The chain couples TRBV10-3 to TRBJ1-6; 7 nucleotides line up with TRBD1. CDR3 size: 13 residues. Unmatched junction bases numbered 7, after V lost 10 bases and J lost 7 bases. Germline V gives CDR1 ENHRY, CDR2 SYGVKD. The DNA for the CDR3 is TGTGCCACCTCAACAGGGGCCAATTCACCCCTCCACTTT. Residues: CATSTGANSPLHF.

The chain carries TRBV14 and TRBJ2-5, with a weak D call TRBD1 (6 bases). The CDR3 runs 17 residues. V was pared by 1 base and J by 4 bases, with 19 bases between. Germline CDR1 is SGHDN and CDR2 is FVKESK. This CDR3 reads CASSQVVVAGVGETQYF. The CDR3 coding sequence is TGTGCCAGCAGCCAAGTGGTTGTGGCAGGGGTAGGAGAGACCCAGTACTTC.

The chain employs TRBV27 and TRBJ1-5; D unclear. The germline CDR1 and CDR2 sequences are MNHEY and SMNVEV (reference sequence). With 5 bases removed from V and 0 bases from J, the gap between germline ends came to 14 bases. The CDR3 has 16 residues. The CDR3 coding sequence is TGTGCCAGCAGTCCCCGGACTTCCTTTAGCAATCAGCCCCAGCATTTT. Translating it yields CASSPRTSFSNQPQHF.

The chain uses TRBV9 and TRBJ1-1; no definite D call. The V gene's germline CDR1 is SGDLS and CDR2 YYNGEE. The CDR3 sequence is 14 residues long. V lost 0 bases and J lost 1, with 7 bases in between. CDR3 protein: CASSVGHTNTEAFF. The CDR3 DNA reads TGTGCCAGCAGCGTAGGCCACACGAACACTGAAGCTTTCTTT.